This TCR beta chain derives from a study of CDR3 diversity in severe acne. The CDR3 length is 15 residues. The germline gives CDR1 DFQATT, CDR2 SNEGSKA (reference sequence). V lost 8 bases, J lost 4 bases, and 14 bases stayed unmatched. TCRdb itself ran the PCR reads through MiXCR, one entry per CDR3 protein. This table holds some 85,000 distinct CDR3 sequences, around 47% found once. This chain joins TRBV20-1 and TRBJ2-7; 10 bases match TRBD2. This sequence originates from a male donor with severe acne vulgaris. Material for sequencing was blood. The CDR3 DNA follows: TGCAGTCCGGAGACTAGCGGGTGGGCCTGGTACGAGCAGTACTTC. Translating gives CSPETSGWAWYEQYF.